Sequencing of this T cell receptor beta chain was carried out in a study of T cell responses to AZD1222 COVID-19 vaccine. Data came from immunoSEQ multiplex PCR; TCRdb stores just in-frame clones and leaves some out. The data hold 100,000 to 150,000 clones, with around 92% observed a single time. The CDR3 loop spans 12 amino acids. V was cut by 4 bases and J by 0 bases, with 4 bases left in between. Looked up from germline, CDR1 is SGHKS and CDR2 is YYEKEE (reference sequence). Overall study results and limits: Within unmutated variant regions lay the reported targets of nearly half of spike-specific TCRs. Only a handful of AZD1222 recipients were seropositive at baseline. With two AZD1222 doses given, Spike-specific TCR breadth and depth both rose.

With regard to this clone: What it binds is not known.

The source was peripheral blood, collected on day 0 of AZD1222 vaccination. The TCR comes from an adult in good health. The chain joins TRBV5-5 to TRBJ2-5, with D uncertain. The CDR3 here is CASSGDQETQYF. As DNA, the CDR3 is TGTGCCAGCAGCGGGGACCAAGAGACCCAGTACTTC.